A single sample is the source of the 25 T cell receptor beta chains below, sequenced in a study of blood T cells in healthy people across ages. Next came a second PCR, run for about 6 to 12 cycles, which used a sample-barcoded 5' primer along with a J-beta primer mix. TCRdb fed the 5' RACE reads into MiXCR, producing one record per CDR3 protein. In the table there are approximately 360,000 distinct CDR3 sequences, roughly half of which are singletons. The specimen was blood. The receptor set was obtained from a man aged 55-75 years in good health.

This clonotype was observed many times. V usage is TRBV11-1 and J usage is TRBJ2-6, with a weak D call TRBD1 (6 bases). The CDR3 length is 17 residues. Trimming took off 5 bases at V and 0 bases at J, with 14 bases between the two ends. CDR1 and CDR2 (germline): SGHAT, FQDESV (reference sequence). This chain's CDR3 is CASSLEGRGSGANVLTF. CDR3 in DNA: TGTGCCAGCAGCCTAGAAGGCAGGGGCTCTGGGGCCAACGTCCTGACTTTC. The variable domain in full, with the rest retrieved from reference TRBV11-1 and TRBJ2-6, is EAEVAQSPRYKITEKSQAVAFWCDPISGHATLYWYRQILGQGPELLVQFQDESVVDDSQLPKDRFSAERLKGVDSTLKIQPAELGDSAMYLCASSLEGRGSGANVLTFGAGSRLTVL.

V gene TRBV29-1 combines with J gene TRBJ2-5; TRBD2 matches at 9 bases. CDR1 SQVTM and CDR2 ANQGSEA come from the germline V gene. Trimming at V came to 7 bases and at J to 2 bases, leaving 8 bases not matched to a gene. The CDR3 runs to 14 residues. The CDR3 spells CSAAGGRGQETQYF. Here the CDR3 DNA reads TGCAGCGCCGCGGGAGGGCGAGGGCAAGAGACCCAGTACTTC.

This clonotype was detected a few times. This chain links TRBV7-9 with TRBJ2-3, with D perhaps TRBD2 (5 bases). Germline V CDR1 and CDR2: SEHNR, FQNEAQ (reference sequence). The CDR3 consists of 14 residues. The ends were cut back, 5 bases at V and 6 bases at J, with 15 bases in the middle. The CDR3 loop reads CASSRELAGDTQYF. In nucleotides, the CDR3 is TGTGCCAGCAGCCGGGAACTGGCGGGTGATACGCAGTATTTT.

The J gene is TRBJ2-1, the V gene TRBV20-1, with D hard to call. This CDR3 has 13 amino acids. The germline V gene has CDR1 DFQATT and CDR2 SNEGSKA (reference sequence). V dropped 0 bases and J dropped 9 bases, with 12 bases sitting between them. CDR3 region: CSARDRVRSEQFF. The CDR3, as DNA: TGCAGTGCTAGAGATCGAGTCAGGAGTGAGCAGTTCTTC.

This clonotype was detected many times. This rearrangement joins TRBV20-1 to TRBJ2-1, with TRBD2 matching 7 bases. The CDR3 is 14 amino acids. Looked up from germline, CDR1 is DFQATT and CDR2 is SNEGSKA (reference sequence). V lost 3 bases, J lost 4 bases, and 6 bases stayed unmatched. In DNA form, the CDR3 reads TGCAGTGCTAGGCCCGGGACTACTTACAATGAGCAGTTCTTC. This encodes CSARPGTTYNEQFF.

As DNA, the CDR3 is TGTGCCAGCAGCTTAGGGGGCTACGTCACCGGGGAGCTGTTTTTT. Translating it yields CASSLGGYVTGELFF. The chain couples TRBV11-2 to TRBJ2-2, with D possibly being TRBD1 (5 bases). Germline V gene data show CDR1 as SGHAT and CDR2 as FQNNGV. This CDR3 contains 15 residues. The V gene lost 1 base and the J gene lost 4 bases, with 10 bases spanning the gap. The variable domain in full, with the rest retrieved from reference TRBV11-2 and TRBJ2-2, is EAGVAQSPRYKIIEKRQSVAFWCNPISGHATLYWYQQILGQGPKLLIQFQNNGVVDDSQLPKDRFSAERLKGVDSTLKIQPAKLEDSAVYLCASSLGGYVTGELFFGEGSRLTVL.

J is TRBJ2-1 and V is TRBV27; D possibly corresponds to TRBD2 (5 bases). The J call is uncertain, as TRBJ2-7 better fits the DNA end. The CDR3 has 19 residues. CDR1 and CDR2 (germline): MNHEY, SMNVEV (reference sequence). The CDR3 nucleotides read TGTGCCAGCAGTTTTAAGATGGAGGTTTTCGGTGCGGTCTACAATGAGCAGTACTTC. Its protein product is CASSFKMEVFGAVYNEQYF.

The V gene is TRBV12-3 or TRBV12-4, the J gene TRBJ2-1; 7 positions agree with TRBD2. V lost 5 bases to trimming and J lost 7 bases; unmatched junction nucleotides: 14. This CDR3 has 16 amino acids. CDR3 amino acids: CASSAAGRGAFNEQFF. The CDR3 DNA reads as TGTGCCAGCAGTGCAGCGGGACGCGGCGCCTTTAATGAGCAGTTCTTC.

As DNA, the CDR3 is TGCAGCGTTGCCGGGACTAGGAACACCGGGGAGCTGTTTTTT. Translated: CSVAGTRNTGELFF. The rearrangement joins TRBV29-1 to TRBJ2-2; 8 bases are a match to TRBD2. The CDR3 runs 14 residues. The J segment lost 1 base and the V segment lost 4 bases, leaving 2 bases of the junction unmatched. Germline V CDR1 and CDR2: SQVTM, ANQGSEA.

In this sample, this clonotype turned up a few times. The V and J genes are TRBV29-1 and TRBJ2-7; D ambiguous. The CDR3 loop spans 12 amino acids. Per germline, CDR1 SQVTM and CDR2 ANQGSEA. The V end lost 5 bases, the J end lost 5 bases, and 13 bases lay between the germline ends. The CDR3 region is CSVIEGIHEQYF. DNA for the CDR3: TGCAGCGTTATTGAAGGGATCCACGAGCAGTACTTC.

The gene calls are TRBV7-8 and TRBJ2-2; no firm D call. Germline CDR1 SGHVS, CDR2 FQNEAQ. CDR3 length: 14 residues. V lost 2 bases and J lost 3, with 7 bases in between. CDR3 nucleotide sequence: TGTGCCAGCAGCTTAAGGCTAGACACCGGGGAGCTGTTTTTT. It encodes CASSLRLDTGELFF.

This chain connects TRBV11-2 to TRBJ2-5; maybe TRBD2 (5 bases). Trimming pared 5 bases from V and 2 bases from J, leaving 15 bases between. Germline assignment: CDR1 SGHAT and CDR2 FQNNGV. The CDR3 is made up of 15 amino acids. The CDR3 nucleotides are TGTGCCAGCAGCCACCAACGAGGGAATCAAGAGACCCAGTACTTC. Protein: CASSHQRGNQETQYF.

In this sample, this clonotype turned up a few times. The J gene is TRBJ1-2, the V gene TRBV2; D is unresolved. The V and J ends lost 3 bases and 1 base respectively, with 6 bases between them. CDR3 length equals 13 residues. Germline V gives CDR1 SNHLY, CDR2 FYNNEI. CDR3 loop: CASSEKVNYGYTF. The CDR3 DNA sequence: TGTGCCAGCAGTGAGAAGGTTAACTATGGCTACACCTTC.

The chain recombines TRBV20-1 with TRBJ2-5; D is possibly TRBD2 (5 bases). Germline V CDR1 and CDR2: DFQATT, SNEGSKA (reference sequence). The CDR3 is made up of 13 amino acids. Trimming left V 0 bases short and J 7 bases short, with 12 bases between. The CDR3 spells CSAREGLRGTQYF. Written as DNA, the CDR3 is TGCAGTGCTAGAGAAGGACTCAGAGGGACCCAGTACTTC.

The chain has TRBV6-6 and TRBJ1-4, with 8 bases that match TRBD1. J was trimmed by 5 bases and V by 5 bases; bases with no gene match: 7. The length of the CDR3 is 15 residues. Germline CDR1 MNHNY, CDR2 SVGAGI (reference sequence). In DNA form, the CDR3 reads TGTGCCAGCAGTCCACCGGGACAGGAAAATGAAAAACTGTTTTTT. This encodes CASSPPGQENEKLFF.

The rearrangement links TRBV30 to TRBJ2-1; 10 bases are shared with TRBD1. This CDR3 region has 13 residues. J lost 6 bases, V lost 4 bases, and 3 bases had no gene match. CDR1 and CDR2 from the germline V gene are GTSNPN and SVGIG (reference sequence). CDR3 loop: CAWNRDRGNEQFF. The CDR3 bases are TGTGCCTGGAACAGGGACAGGGGCAATGAGCAGTTCTTC.

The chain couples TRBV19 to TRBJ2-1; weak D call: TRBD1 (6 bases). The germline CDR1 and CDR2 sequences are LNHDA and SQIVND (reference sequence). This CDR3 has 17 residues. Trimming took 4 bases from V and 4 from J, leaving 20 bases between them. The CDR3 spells CASSKARGGGGYNEQFF. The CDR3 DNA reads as TGTGCCAGTAGTAAGGCACGGGGTGGGGGCGGGTACAATGAGCAGTTCTTC.

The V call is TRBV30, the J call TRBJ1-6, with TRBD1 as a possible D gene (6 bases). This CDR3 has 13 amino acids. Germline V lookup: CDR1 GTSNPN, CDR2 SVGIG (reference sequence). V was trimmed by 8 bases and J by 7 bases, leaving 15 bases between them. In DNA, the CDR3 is TGTGCCGGCCAAGGGGGGACCAATTCACCCCTCCACTTT. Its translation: CAGQGGTNSPLHF.

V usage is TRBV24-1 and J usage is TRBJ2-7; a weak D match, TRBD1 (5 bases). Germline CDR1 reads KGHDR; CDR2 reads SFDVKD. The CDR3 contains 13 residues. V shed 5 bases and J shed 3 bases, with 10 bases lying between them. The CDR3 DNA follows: TGTGCCACCAGTGCAGGGTCCCGCTACGAGCAGTACTTC. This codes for CATSAGSRYEQYF.

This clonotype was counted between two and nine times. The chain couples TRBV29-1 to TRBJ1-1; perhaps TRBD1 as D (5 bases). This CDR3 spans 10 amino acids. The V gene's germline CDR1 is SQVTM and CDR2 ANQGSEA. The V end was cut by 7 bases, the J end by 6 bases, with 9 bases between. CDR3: CSGRGAEAFF. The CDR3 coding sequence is TGCAGCGGAAGGGGCGCTGAAGCTTTCTTT.

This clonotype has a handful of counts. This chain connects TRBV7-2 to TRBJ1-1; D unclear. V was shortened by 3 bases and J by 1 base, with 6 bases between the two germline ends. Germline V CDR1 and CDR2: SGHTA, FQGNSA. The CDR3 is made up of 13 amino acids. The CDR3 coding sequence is TGTGCCAGCAGCTTGACACAGAACACTGAAGCTTTCTTT. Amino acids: CASSLTQNTEAFF.

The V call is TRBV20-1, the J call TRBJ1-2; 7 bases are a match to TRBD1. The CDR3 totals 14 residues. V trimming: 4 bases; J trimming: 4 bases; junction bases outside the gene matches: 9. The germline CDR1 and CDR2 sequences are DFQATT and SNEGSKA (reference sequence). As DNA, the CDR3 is TGCAGTGCTATTCGGGACAGCAGGATCTATGGCTACACCTTC. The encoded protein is CSAIRDSRIYGYTF.

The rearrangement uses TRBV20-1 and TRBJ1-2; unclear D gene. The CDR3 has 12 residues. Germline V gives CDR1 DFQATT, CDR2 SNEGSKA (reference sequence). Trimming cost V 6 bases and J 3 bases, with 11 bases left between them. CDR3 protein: CSAREDDYGYTF. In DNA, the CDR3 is TGCAGTGCCCGGGAGGATGACTATGGCTACACCTTC.

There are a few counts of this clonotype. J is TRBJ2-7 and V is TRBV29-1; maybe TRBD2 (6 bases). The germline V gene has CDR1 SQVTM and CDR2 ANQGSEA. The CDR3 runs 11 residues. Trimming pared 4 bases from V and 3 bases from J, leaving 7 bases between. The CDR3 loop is CSVGTNYEQYF. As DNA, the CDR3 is TGCAGCGTTGGGACTAACTACGAGCAGTACTTC.

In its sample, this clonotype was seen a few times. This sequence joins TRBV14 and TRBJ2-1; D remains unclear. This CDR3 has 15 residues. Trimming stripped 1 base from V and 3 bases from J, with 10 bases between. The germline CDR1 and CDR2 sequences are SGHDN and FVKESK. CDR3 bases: TGTGCCAGCAGCCAAGGGCCTAGTCTCTACAATGAGCAGTTCTTC. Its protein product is CASSQGPSLYNEQFF.